Sequencing of this T cell receptor (beta chain) was carried out in a study of T cell changes during pregnancy in multiple sclerosis. The protocol was immunoSEQ multiplex PCR, while the TCRdb copy is restricted to in-frame clones and leaves out a portion. The sample includes 50,000 to 55,000 clones, around 90% of them seen just once. Germline lookup yields CDR1 SGHVS and CDR2 FQNEAQ. Trimming shortened V by 5 bases and J by 11 bases, and 15 bases separated the two germline ends. The CDR3 contains 13 residues. The chain recombines TRBV7-8 with TRBJ2-2; D may be TRBD2 (5 bases). The TCR was taken from a female donor with multiple sclerosis, enrolled in a pregnancy study. This specimen consisted of CD4+ T cells from peripheral blood mononuclear cells, obtained in the third trimester of pregnancy. CDR3 coding DNA: TGTGCCAGCAGCCCGAGGGCCGGTCCTGAGCTGTTTTTT. Protein product: CASSPRAGPELFF.